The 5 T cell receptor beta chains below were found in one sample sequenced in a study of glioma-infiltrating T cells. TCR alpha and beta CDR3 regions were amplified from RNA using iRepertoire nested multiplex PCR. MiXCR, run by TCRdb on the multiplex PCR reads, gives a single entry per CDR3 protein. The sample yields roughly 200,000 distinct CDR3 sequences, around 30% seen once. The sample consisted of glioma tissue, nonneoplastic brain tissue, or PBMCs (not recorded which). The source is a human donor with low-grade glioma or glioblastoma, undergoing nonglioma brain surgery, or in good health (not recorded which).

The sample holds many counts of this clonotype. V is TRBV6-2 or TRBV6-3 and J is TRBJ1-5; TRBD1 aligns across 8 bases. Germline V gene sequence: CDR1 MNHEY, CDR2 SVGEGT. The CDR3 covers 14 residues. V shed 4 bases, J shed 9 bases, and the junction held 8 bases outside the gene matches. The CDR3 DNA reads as TGTGCCAGCAGTTCGGACAGGGCCCTAAGGCCCCAGCATTTT. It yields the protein CASSSDRALRPQHF.

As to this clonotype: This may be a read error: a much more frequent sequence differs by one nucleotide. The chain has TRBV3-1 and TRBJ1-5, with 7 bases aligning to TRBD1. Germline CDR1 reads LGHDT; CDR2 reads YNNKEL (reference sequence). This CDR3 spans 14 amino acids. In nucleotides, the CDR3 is TGTGCCAGCAGCCTGGGACAGTACAATCAGCACCAGCATTTT. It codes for CASSLGQYNQHQHF.

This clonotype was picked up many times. The CDR3, as DNA: TGTGCCAGCAGTTCCAGTACCACAGGGAACAATGAGCAGTTCTTC. Amino acid sequence: CASSSSTTGNNEQFF. This chain connects TRBV12-3 or TRBV12-4 to TRBJ2-1, with D possibly being TRBD1 (6 bases). V gave up 4 bases and J gave up 5 bases, with 15 bases separating them. The CDR3 length is 15 residues.

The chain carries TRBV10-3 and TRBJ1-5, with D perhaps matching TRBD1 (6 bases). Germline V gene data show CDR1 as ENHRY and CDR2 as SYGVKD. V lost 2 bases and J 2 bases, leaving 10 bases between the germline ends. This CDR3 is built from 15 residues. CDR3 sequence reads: CAISETGAGNQPQHF. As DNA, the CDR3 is TGTGCCATCAGTGAGACGGGGGCTGGCAATCAGCCCCAGCATTTT.

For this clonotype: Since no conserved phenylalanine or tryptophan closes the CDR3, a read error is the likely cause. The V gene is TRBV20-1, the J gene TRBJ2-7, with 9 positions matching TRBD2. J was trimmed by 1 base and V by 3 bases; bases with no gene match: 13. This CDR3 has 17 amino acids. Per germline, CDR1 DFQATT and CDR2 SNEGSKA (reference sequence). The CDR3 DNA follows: TGCAGTGCTAGGGAAACTTCGACTAGCGGAACTTCCTACGAGCAGTACTTA. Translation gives CSARETSTSGTSYEQYL.